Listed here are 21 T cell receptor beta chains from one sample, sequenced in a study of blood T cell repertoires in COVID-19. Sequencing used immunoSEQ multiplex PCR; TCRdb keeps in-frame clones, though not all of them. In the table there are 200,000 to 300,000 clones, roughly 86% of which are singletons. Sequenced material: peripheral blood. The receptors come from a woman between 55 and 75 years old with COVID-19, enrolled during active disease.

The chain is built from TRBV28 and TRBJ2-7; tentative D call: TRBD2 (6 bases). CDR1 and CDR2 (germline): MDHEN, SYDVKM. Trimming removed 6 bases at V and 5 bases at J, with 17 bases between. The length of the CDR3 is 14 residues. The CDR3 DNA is TGTGCCAGCAGCCGAGGGTCGGGAGCCCACGAGCAGTACTTC. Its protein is CASSRGSGAHEQYF.

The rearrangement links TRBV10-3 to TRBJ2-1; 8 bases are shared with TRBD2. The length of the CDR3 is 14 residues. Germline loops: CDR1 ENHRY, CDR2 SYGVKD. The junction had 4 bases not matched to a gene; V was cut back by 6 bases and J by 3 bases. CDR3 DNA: TGTGCCATCAGAATTAGCGGGAACTACAATGAGCAGTTCTTC. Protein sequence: CAIRISGNYNEQFF.

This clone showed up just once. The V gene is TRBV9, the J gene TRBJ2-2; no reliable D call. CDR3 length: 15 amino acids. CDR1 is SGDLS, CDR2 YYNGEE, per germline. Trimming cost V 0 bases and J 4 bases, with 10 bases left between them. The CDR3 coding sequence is TGTGCCAGCAGCGTAGTTAATCGCGGCACCGGGGAGCTGTTTTTT. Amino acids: CASSVVNRGTGELFF.

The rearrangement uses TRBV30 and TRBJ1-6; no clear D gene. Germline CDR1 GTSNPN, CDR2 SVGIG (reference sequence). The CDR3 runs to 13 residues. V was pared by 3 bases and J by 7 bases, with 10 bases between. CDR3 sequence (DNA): TGTGCCTGGAGCAACAGTGGCAATTCACCCCTCCACTTT. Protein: CAWSNSGNSPLHF.

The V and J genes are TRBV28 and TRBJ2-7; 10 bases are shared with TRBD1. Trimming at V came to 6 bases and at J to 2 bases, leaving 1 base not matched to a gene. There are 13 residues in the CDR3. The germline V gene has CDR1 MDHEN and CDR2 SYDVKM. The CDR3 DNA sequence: TGTGCCAGCAGCGGACAGGGGGCCTACGAGCAGTACTTC. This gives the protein CASSGQGAYEQYF.

The CDR3: CASSTGTGGVFRADTQYF. The DNA of the CDR3 is TGTGCCAGTAGTACCGGGACAGGGGGCGTCTTCAGAGCAGATACGCAGTATTTT. The chain recombines TRBV19 with TRBJ2-3, with 12 bases that match TRBD1. The CDR3 is 18 residues long. J was trimmed by 4 bases and V by 4 bases; bases with no gene match: 12. Germline V gene data show CDR1 as LNHDA and CDR2 as SQIVND (reference sequence). Combining the CDR3 with reference TRBV19 and TRBJ2-3 gives the whole variable domain DGGITQSPKYLFRKEGQNVTLSCEQNLNHDAMYWYRQDPGQGLRLIYYSQIVNDFQKGDIAEGYSVSREKKESFPLTVTSAQKNPTAFYLCASSTGTGGVFRADTQYFGPGTRLTVL.

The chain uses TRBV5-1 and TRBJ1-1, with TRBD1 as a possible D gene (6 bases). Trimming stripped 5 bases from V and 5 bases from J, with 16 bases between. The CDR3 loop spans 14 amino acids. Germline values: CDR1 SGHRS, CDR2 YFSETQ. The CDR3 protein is CASRVQGWGTEAFF. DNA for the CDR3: TGCGCCAGCAGGGTACAGGGCTGGGGGACTGAAGCTTTCTTT.

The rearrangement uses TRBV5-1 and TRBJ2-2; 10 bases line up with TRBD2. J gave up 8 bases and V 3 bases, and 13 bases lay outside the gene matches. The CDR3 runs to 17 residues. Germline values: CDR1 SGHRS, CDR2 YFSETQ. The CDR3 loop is CASSSPPAGGPWGELFF. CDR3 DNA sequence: TGCGCCAGCAGCTCCCCCCCAGCGGGAGGGCCTTGGGGGGAGCTGTTTTTT. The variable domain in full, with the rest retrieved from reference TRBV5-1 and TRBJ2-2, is KAGVTQTPRYLIKTRGQQVTLSCSPISGHRSVSWYQQTPGQGLQFLFEYFSETQRNKGNFPGRFSGRQFSNSRSEMNVSTLELGDSALYLCASSSPPAGGPWGELFFGEGSRLTVL.

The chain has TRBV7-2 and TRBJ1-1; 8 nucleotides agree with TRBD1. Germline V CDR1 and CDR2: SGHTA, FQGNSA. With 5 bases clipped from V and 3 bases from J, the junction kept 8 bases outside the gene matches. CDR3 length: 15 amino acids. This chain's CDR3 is CASSVLRGPDTEAFF. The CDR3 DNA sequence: TGTGCCAGCAGCGTACTCAGGGGGCCTGACACTGAAGCTTTCTTT.

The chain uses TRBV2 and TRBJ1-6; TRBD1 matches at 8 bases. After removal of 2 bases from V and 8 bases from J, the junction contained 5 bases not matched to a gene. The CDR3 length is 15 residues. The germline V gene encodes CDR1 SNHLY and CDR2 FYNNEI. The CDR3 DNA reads TGTGCCAGCAGTGAACGGGCAGGGGGCGATTCACCCCTCCACTTT. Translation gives CASSERAGGDSPLHF.

CDR3 region: CASSDEKRGIGGYTF. The CDR3, as DNA: TGTGCCAGCAGTGATGAAAAACGGGGGATCGGTGGCTACACCTTC. V gene TRBV2 combines with J gene TRBJ1-2; TRBD1 might be the D (5 bases). The CDR3 length is 15 residues. V dropped 3 bases and J dropped 7 bases, with 18 bases sitting between them. From germline, CDR1 is SNHLY and CDR2 FYNNEI.

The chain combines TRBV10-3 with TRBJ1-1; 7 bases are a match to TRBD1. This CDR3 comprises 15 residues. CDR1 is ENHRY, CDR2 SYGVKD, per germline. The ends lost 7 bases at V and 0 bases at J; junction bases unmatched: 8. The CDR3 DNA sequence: TGTGCCATCACGGCAGGGGGACTTATGAACACTGAAGCTTTCTTT. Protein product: CAITAGGLMNTEAFF.

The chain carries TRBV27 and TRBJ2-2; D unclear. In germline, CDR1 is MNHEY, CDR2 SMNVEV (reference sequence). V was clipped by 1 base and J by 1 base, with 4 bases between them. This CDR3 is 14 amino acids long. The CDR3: CASSLYRNTGELFF. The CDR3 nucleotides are TGTGCCAGCAGTTTATACAGGAACACCGGGGAGCTGTTTTTT.

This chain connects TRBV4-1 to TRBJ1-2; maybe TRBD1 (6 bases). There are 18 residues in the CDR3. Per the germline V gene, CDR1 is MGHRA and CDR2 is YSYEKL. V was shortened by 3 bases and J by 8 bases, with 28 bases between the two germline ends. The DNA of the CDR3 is TGCGCCAGCAGCCAGGGCGGTACAGGGTTTTTGGTTTTGACCGGCTACACCTTC. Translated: CASSQGGTGFLVLTGYTF.

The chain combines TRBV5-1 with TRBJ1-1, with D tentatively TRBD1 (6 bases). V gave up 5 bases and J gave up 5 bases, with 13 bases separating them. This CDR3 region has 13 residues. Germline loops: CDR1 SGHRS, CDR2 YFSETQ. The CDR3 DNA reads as TGCGCCAGCAGTCCCGACAGGTCTACTGAAGCTTTCTTT. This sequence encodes CASSPDRSTEAFF.

The CDR3 region has the DNA TGTGCCTGGAGTATAGGGGATAGGAATGAGCAGTTCTTC. This codes for CAWSIGDRNEQFF. V and J are TRBV30 and TRBJ2-1; possible D gene TRBD1, 5 bases. The V gene's germline CDR1 is GTSNPN and CDR2 SVGIG (reference sequence). The CDR3 loop spans 13 amino acids. V gave up 2 bases and J gave up 7 bases, with 12 bases separating them.

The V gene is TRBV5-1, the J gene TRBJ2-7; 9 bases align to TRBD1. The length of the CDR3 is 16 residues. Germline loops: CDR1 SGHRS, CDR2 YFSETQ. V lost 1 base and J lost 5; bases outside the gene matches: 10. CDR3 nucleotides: TGCGCCAGCAGCTTGCGCCCCCCGGGACAGGGAGACGAGCAGTACTTC. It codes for CASSLRPPGQGDEQYF.

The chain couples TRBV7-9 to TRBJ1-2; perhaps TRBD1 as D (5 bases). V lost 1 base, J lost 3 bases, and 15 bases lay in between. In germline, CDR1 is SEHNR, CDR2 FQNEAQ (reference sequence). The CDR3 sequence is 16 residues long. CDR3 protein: CASSLVSLRAHYGYTF. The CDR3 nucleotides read TGTGCCAGCAGCTTAGTGTCGCTCAGGGCCCACTATGGCTACACCTTC.

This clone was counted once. The CDR3 DNA reads as TGCGCCAGCAGCCGTCCCGACAGGGGGAACTATGGCTACACCTTC. Its protein product is CASSRPDRGNYGYTF. The chain employs TRBV4-1 and TRBJ1-2; TRBD1 aligns across 9 bases. J gave up 2 bases and V 4 bases, and 5 bases lay outside the gene matches. Germline-derived CDR1 and CDR2 are MGHRA and YSYEKL. The CDR3 has 15 residues.

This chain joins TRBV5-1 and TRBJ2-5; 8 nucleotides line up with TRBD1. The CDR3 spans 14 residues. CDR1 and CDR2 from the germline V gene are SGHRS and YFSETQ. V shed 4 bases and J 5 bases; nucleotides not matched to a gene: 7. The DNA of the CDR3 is TGCGCCAGCAGCCTTGCAGGGGGCTTGGAGACCCAGTACTTC. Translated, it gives CASSLAGGLETQYF. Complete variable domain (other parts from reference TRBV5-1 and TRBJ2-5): KAGVTQTPRYLIKTRGQQVTLSCSPISGHRSVSWYQQTPGQGLQFLFEYFSETQRNKGNFPGRFSGRQFSNSRSEMNVSTLELGDSALYLCASSLAGGLETQYFGPGTRLLVL.

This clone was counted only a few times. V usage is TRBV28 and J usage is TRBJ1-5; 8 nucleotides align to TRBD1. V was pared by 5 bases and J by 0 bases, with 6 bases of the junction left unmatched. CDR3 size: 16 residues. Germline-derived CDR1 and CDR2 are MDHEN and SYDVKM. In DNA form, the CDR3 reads TGTGCCAGCAGTCTGCGGGACAGGTATAGCAATCAGCCCCAGCATTTT. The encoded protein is CASSLRDRYSNQPQHF.